This section outlines one T cell receptor (beta chain) sequence together with its context. Its antigen remains unidentified. A read error may account for a junction end that differs from germline. The CDR3 covers 13 residues. Germline V gene lookup returns CDR1 MDHEN and CDR2 SYDVKM. This sample was included in a study of OX40 agonist ivuxolimab in advanced cancers. Study-level findings and limits: No determination was made of the antigen specificity of the expanded peripheral T cells.

TCRdb's table, derived via immunoSEQ multiplex PCR, lists solely in-frame clones and lacks some. The sample lists around 90,000 clones; 92% were seen once. This chain connects TRBV28 to TRBJ2-7, with 8 bases fitting TRBD2. The receptor was isolated from an adult with an advanced solid tumor such as melanoma, head and neck, liver or kidney cancer. The source was CD4+ or CD8+ T cells sorted from blood, collected in a trial of the OX40 agonist ivuxolimab. Here the CDR3 DNA reads TGTGCCTGCAGCGGGAGTGTCCCCTACGAGCAGTACTTC. It translates to CACSGSVPYEQYF.